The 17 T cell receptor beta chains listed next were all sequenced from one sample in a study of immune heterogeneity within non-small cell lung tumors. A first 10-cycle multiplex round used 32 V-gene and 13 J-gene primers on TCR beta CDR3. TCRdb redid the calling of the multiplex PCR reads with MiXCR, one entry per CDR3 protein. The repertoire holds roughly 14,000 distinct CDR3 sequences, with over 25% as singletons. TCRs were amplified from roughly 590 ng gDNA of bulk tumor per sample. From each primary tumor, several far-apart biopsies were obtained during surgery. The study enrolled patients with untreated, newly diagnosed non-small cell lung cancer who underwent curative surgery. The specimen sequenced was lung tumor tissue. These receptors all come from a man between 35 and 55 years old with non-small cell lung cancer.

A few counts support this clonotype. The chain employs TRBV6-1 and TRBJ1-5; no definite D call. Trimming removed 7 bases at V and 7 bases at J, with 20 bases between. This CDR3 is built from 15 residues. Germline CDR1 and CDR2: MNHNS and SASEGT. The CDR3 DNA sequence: TGTGCCAGCAATGTTGGAGACGGTTTCCGACAGCCCCAGCATTTT. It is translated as CASNVGDGFRQPQHF.

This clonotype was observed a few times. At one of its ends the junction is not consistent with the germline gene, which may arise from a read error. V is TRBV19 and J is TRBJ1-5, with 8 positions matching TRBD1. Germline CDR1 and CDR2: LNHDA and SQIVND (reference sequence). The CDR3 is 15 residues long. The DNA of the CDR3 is TGTGCCAGTAGTATTACAGGGGGAGGCAAACAGCCCCAGCATTTT. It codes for CASSITGGGKQPQHF.

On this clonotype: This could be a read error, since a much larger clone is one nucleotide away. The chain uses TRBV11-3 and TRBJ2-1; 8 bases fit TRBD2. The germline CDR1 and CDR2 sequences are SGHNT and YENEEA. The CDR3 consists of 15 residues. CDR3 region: CSSSSGASGLDEQFF. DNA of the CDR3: TGTTCCAGCAGTTCGGGGGCTAGCGGGTTGGATGAGCAGTTCTTC. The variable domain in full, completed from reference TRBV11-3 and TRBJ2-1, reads EAGVVQSPRYKIIEKKQPVAFWCNPISGHNTLYWYLQNLGQGPELLIRYENEEAVDDSQLPKDRFSAERLKGVDSTLKIQPAELGDSAVYLCSSSSGASGLDEQFFGPGTRLTVL.

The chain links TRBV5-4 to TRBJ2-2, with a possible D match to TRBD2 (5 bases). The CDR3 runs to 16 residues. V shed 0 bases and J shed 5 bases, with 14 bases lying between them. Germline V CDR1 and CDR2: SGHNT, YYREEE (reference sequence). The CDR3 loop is CASSLVGSSLTGELFF. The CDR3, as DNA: TGTGCCAGCAGCTTGGTAGGGAGCTCCTTGACCGGGGAGCTGTTTTTT.

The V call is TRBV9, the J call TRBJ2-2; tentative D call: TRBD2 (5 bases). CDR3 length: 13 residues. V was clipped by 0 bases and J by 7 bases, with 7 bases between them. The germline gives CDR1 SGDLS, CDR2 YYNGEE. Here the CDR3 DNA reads TGTGCCAGCAGCGTAGCCGGGAACGGGGAGCTGTTTTTT. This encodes CASSVAGNGELFF. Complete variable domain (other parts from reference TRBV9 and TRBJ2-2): DSGVTQTPKHLITATGQRVTLRCSPRSGDLSVYWYQQSLDQGLQFLIQYYNGEERAKGNILERFSAQQFPDLHSELNLSSLELGDSALYFCASSVAGNGELFFGEGSRLTVL.

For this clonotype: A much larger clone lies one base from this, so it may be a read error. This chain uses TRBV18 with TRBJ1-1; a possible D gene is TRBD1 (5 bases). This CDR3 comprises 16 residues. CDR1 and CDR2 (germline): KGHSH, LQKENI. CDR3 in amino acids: CASSPPSARQNTQAFF. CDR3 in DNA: TGTGCCAGCTCACCACCGAGCGCCAGACAGAACACTCAAGCTTTCTTT.

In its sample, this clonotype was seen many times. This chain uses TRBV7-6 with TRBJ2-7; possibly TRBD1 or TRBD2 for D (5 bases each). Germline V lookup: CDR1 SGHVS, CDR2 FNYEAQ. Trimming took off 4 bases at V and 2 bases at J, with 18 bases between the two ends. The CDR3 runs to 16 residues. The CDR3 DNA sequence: TGTGCCAGCAGCTCCACGGGGACGGGCTGGGCCTACGAGCAGTACTTC. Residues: CASSSTGTGWAYEQYF. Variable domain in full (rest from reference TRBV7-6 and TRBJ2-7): GAGVSQSPRYKVTKRGQDVALRCDPISGHVSLYWYRQALGQGPEFLTYFNYEAQQDKSGLPNDRFSAERPEGSISTLTIQRTEQRDSAMYRCASSSTGTGWAYEQYFGPGTRLTVT.

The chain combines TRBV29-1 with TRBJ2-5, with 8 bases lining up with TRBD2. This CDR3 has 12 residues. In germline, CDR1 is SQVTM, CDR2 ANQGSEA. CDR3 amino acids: CIVAGRSETQYF. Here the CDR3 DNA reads TGCATCGTAGCGGGGAGATCGGAGACCCAGTACTTC.

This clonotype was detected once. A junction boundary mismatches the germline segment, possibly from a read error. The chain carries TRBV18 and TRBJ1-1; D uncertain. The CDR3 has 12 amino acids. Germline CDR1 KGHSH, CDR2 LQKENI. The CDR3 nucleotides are TGTGCCATCTCACCGCCCGGCCTTGAAGCTTTCTTT. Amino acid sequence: CAISPPGLEAFF.

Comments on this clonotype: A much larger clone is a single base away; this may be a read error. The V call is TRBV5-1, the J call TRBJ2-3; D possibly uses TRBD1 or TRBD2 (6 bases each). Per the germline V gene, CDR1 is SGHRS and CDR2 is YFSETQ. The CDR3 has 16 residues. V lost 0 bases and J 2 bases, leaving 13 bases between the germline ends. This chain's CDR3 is CASSLAGGAITDTQYF. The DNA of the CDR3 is TGCGCCAGCAGCTTGGCCGGGGGCGCAATCACAGATACGCAGTATTTT.

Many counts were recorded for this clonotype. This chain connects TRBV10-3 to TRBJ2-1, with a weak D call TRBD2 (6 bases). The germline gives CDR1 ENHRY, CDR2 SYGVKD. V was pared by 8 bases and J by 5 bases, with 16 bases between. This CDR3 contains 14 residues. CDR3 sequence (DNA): TGTGCCATCCGGTCCGCGGGATCCGACAATGAGCAGTTCTTC. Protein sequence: CAIRSAGSDNEQFF.

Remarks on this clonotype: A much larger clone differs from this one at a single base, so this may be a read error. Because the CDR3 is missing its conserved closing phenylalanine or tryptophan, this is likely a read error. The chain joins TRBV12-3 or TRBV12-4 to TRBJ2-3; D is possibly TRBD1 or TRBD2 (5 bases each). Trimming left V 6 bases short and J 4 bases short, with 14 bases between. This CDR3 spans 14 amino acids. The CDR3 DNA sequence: TGTGCCAGCAGGCCGGGTCAGGGAGCAGATACGCAGTATCTT. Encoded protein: CASRPGQGADTQYL.

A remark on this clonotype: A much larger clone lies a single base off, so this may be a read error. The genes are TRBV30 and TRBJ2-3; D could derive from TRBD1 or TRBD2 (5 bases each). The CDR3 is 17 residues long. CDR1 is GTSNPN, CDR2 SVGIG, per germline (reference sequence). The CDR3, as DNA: TGTGCCTGGAGTGTACATTGGGGGAGAGCCGCCACACATACGCAGTATTTT. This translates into CAWSVHWGRAATHTQYF. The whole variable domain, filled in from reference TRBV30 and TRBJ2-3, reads SQTIHQWPATLVQPVGSPLSLECTVEGTSNPNLYWYRQAAGRGLQLLFYSVGIGQISSEVPQNLSASRPQDRQFILSSKKLLLSDSGFYLCAWSVHWGRAATHTQYFGPGTRLTVL.

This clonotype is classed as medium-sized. CDR3 sequence (DNA): TGTGCCAGCAGCTTGGGGGGAAGGAACACTGAAGCTTTCTTT. Translating it yields CASSLGGRNTEAFF. The chain recombines TRBV11-2 with TRBJ1-1, with D possibly being TRBD1 (5 bases). There are 14 residues in the CDR3. The V gene lost 3 bases and the J gene lost 1 base, with 9 bases spanning the gap. CDR1 is SGHAT, CDR2 FQNNGV, per germline.

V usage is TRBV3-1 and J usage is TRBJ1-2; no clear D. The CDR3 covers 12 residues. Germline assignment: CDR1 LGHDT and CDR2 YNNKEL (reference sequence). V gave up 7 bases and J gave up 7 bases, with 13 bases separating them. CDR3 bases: TGTGCCAGCAAGTATTGGGTAGGTGGCTACACCTTC. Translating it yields CASKYWVGGYTF.

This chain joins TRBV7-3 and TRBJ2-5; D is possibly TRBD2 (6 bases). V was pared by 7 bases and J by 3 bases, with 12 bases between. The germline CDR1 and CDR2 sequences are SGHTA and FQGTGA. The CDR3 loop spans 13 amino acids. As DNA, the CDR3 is TGTGCCAGCATCCACGGAGGGGAAGAGACCCAGTACTTC. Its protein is CASIHGGEETQYF.

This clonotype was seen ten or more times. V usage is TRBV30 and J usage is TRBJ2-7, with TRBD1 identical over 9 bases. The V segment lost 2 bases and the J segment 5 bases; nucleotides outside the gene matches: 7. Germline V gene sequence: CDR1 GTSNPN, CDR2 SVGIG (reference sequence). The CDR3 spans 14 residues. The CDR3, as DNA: TGTGCCTGGAGTATCACAGGGGGCGCCAACGAGCAGTACTTC. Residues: CAWSITGGANEQYF.